Presented here are 21 T cell receptor beta chains from one specimen sequenced in a study of control samples from healthy donors and cancer patients. Assay used: immunoSEQ multiplex PCR; TCRdb lists only in-frame clones, some missing. The sample records around 150,000 clones, around 90% being singletons. Sequences were obtained from blood. These receptors were obtained from a man younger than 45 in good health.

This clone has only one observation. The V call is TRBV27, the J call TRBJ1-5, with 7 bases lining up with TRBD1. Germline assignment: CDR1 MNHEY and CDR2 SMNVEV (reference sequence). The CDR3 has 14 residues. The trim removed 7 bases at V and 6 bases at J, leaving 9 bases unmatched. The CDR3 spells CASMRGRLGQPQHF. The CDR3 region has the DNA TGTGCCAGCATGAGGGGGCGCCTCGGTCAGCCCCAGCATTTT.

This chain connects TRBV11-2 to TRBJ1-2; D unresolved. CDR3 length: 16 amino acids. The germline V and J ends were trimmed by 5 bases and 0 bases, with 16 bases remaining between them. Germline V CDR1 and CDR2: SGHAT, FQNNGV. The CDR3 nucleotides are TGTGCCAGCAGCCTGGACGGCATTTACTCTAACTATGGCTACACCTTC. It is translated as CASSLDGIYSNYGYTF.

The chain carries TRBV7-9 and TRBJ2-7; 8 bases map to TRBD1. After removal of 2 bases from V and 0 bases from J, the junction contained 3 bases not matched to a gene. This CDR3 has 15 residues. Germline CDR1 reads SEHNR; CDR2 reads FQNEAQ (reference sequence). The CDR3 loop reads CASSLTGGTSYEQYF. The CDR3 region has the DNA TGTGCCAGCAGCTTAACAGGGGGGACCTCCTACGAGCAGTACTTC.

This chain connects TRBV28 to TRBJ1-5; D call uncertain. CDR3 length equals 11 residues. Per germline, CDR1 MDHEN and CDR2 SYDVKM. The V and J ends lost 3 bases and 6 bases respectively, with 3 bases between them. The CDR3 bases are TGTGCCAGCAGTTTTCCTCAGCCCCAGCATTTT. Amino acid sequence: CASSFPQPQHF. Drawing the rest from reference TRBV28 and TRBJ1-5, the complete variable domain is DVKVTQSSRYLVKRTGEKVFLECVQDMDHENMFWYRQDPGLGLRLIYFSYDVKMKEKGDIPEGYSVSREKKERFSLILESASTNQTSMYLCASSFPQPQHFGDGTRLSIL.

DNA of the CDR3: TGTGCCAGCAGCTTTAGCTCAGGAACTAGCTCTGGAAACACCATATATTTT. It translates to CASSFSSGTSSGNTIYF. The chain links TRBV7-3 to TRBJ1-3, with unresolved D. Between the trimmed V and J ends, which lost 3 bases and 0 bases, there was a span of 15 bases. Per the germline V gene, CDR1 is SGHTA and CDR2 is FQGTGA. This CDR3 contains 17 residues. Full variable domain (rest looked up from reference TRBV7-3 and TRBJ1-3): GAGVSQTPSNKVTEKGKYVELRCDPISGHTALYWYRQSLGQGPEFLIYFQGTGAADDSGLPNDRFFAVRPEGSVSTLKIQRTERGDSAVYLCASSFSSGTSSGNTIYFGEGSWLTVV.

This chain connects TRBV28 to TRBJ2-7; 14 bases fit TRBD2. CDR3 length equals 18 residues. With 2 bases clipped from V and 5 bases from J, the junction kept 11 bases outside the gene matches. CDR1 is MDHEN, CDR2 SYDVKM, per germline. The CDR3 protein is CASSLTPTSGRAAHEQYF. The CDR3 nucleotides are TGTGCCAGCAGTTTAACCCCGACTAGCGGGAGGGCCGCGCACGAGCAGTACTTC.

The chain uses TRBV2 and TRBJ1-5, with D perhaps matching TRBD1 (6 bases). The CDR3 spans 14 residues. V lost 7 bases and J lost 11, with 21 bases in between. Per germline, CDR1 SNHLY and CDR2 FYNNEI. The CDR3 nucleotides are TGTGCCAGCACCGACGGGGGGCTCAATCTGGCCCAGCATTTT. Translated: CASTDGGLNLAQHF.

The chain carries TRBV6-4 and TRBJ1-2; TRBD1 might be the D (5 bases). CDR1 MRHNA and CDR2 SNTAGT come from the germline V gene. The CDR3 sequence is 13 residues long. Trimming removed 2 bases at V and 3 bases at J, with 7 bases between. The CDR3 loop reads CASSDAGHYGYTF. In DNA, the CDR3 is TGTGCCAGCAGTGACGCAGGGCACTATGGCTACACCTTC.

The chain combines TRBV5-1 with TRBJ1-1, with D perhaps TRBD1 (5 bases). The length of the CDR3 is 14 residues. CDR1 SGHRS and CDR2 YFSETQ come from the germline V gene. Trimming left V 0 bases short and J 5 bases short, with 11 bases between. CDR3 region: CASSLEARGTEAFF. CDR3 in DNA: TGCGCCAGCAGCTTGGAAGCCCGGGGGACTGAAGCTTTCTTT.

The chain joins TRBV5-8 to TRBJ1-1, with a tentative D call TRBD1 (5 bases). Per germline, CDR1 SGHTS and CDR2 YDEGEE. Trimming removed 0 bases at V and 7 bases at J, with 19 bases between. The CDR3 length is 16 residues. The CDR3 bases are TGTGCCAGCAGCTTGGAAGGGAGGGGATACAGTCATGAAGCTTTCTTT. This codes for CASSLEGRGYSHEAFF.

This clone was detected only once. The chain has TRBV2 and TRBJ1-4; TRBD1 might be the D (6 bases). The V and J ends lost 4 bases and 5 bases respectively, with 14 bases between them. Germline V lookup: CDR1 SNHLY, CDR2 FYNNEI. This CDR3 region has 15 residues. The CDR3 DNA follows: TGTGCCAGCAGTGCAGAGGGGGGCATAAATGAAAAACTGTTTTTT. Translation: CASSAEGGINEKLFF.

V is TRBV3-1 (or the pseudogene TRBV3-2) and J is TRBJ2-3; 16 bases map to TRBD2. The ends lost 3 bases at V and 4 bases at J; junction bases unmatched: 7. The CDR3 length is 18 residues. Germline CDR1 LGHDT, CDR2 YNNKEL (reference sequence). The CDR3 coding sequence is TGTGCCAGCAGCCACCCGGGACTAGCGGGGGGGCGAGCAGATACGCAGTATTTT. Its protein is CASSHPGLAGGRADTQYF.

The chain uses TRBV10-3 and TRBJ2-3, with D perhaps TRBD1 or TRBD2 (5 bases each). V lost 5 bases and J lost 3, with 12 bases in between. CDR3 length: 14 amino acids. In germline, CDR1 is ENHRY, CDR2 SYGVKD. The CDR3 spells CAISSGTATDTQYF. In nucleotides, the CDR3 is TGTGCCATCAGTTCCGGGACGGCGACAGATACGCAGTATTTT.

In DNA, the CDR3 is TGTGCCAGCAGTCCTCTGCGGGACAGCGAAAAACTGTTTTTT. Translating gives CASSPLRDSEKLFF. V is TRBV3-1 (or the pseudogene TRBV3-2) and J is TRBJ1-4, with 7 bases identical to TRBD1. Germline CDR1 LGHDT, CDR2 YNNKEL (reference sequence). CDR3 size: 14 residues. The junction had 9 bases not matched to a gene; V was cut back by 6 bases and J by 8 bases.

This clone turned up a few times. The chain recombines TRBV7-2 with TRBJ2-5; D possibly matches TRBD1 or TRBD2 (5 bases each). The CDR3 is 15 residues long. V was shortened by 5 bases and J by 5 bases, with 18 bases between the two germline ends. Germline V gives CDR1 SGHTA, CDR2 FQGNSA. The CDR3 loop reads CASSPQRGFRETQYF. The DNA for the CDR3 is TGTGCCAGCAGCCCGCAGAGGGGTTTCCGGGAGACCCAGTACTTC.

Here the CDR3 reads CASSEGARLNTEAFF. CDR3 sequence (DNA): TGTGCCAGCAGTGAAGGAGCCAGGTTGAACACTGAAGCTTTCTTT. The V gene is TRBV6-1, the J gene TRBJ1-1, with D unclear. The CDR3 consists of 15 residues. The germline V and J ends were trimmed by 1 base and 0 bases, with 9 bases remaining between them. Germline lookup yields CDR1 MNHNS and CDR2 SASEGT.

The gene calls are TRBV19 and TRBJ1-1; 7 bases fit TRBD1. Trimming removed 4 bases from V and 5 bases from J; junction bases left unmatched: 7. The CDR3 has 14 amino acids. In germline, CDR1 is LNHDA, CDR2 SQIVND (reference sequence). The CDR3 nucleotides are TGTGCCAGTAGTAAGGCCGGGACAGTAACTGAAGCTTTCTTT. This gives the protein CASSKAGTVTEAFF.

This clone was seen only a few times. This chain joins TRBV3-1 (or the pseudogene TRBV3-2) and TRBJ2-6; D call uncertain. The V and J ends lost 1 base and 2 bases respectively, with 0 bases between them. Per germline, CDR1 LGHDT and CDR2 YNNKEL (reference sequence). The CDR3 sequence is 13 residues long. The CDR3 here is CASSQAGANVLTF. The CDR3 DNA is TGTGCCAGCAGCCAAGCTGGGGCCAACGTCCTGACTTTC.

The chain links TRBV28 to TRBJ1-4, with TRBD1 matching over 9 bases. CDR1 MDHEN and CDR2 SYDVKM come from the germline V gene. V lost 5 bases and J lost 2; bases outside the gene matches: 15. The CDR3 totals 19 residues. As DNA, the CDR3 is TGTGCCAGCAGTACCCCGGGACAGGGTGAAATTTCGACTAATGAAAAACTGTTTTTT. Its translation: CASSTPGQGEISTNEKLFF.

The V call is TRBV5-5, the J call TRBJ2-2, with D possibly being TRBD2 (6 bases). Germline CDR1 and CDR2: SGHKS and YYEKEE (reference sequence). CDR3 length equals 13 residues. V lost 4 bases and J lost 8, with 12 bases in between. DNA for the CDR3: TGTGCCAGCAGCCCTTGGGACTCGGGGGAGCTGTTTTTT. Protein sequence: CASSPWDSGELFF. The full variable domain, rest sourced from reference TRBV5-5 and TRBJ2-2, is DAGVTQSPTHLIKTRGQQVTLRCSPISGHKSVSWYQQVLGQGPQFIFQYYEKEERGRGNFPDRFSARQFPNYSSELNVNALLLGDSALYLCASSPWDSGELFFGEGSRLTVL.

Note on this clone: Distinct nucleotide sequences in the sample also encode this CDR3. The gene calls are TRBV6-5 and TRBJ2-7; D might be TRBD1 (6 bases). Germline V gene lookup returns CDR1 MNHEY and CDR2 SVGAGI. This CDR3 comprises 12 residues. V was trimmed by 9 bases and J by 0 bases, leaving 9 bases between them. The CDR3 bases are TGTGCCAGTGGGACATCCTCCTACGAGCAGTACTTC. This gives the protein CASGTSSYEQYF.